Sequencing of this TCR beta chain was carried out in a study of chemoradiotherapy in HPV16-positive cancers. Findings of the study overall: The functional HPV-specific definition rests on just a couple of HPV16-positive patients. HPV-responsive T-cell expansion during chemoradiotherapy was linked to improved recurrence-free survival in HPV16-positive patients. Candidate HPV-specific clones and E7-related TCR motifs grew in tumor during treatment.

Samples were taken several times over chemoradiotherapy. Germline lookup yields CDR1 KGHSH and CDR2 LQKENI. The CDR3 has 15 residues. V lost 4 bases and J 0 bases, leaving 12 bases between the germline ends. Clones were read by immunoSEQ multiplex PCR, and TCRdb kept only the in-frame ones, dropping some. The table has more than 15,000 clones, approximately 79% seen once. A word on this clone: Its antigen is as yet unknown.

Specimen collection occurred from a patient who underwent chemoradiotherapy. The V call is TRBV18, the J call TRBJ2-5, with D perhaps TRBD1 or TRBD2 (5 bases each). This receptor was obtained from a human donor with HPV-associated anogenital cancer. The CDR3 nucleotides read TGTGCCAGCTCACAACCGGGACGCAACCAAGAGACCCAGTACTTC. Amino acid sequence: CASSQPGRNQETQYF. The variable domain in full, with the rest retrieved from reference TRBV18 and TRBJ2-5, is NAGVMQNPRHLVRRRGQEARLRCSPMKGHSHVYWYRQLPEEGLKFMVYLQKENIIDESGMPKERFSAEFPKEGPSILRIQQVVRGDSAAYFCASSQPGRNQETQYFGPGTRLLVL.